What follows are 21 T cell receptor beta chains derived from one specimen sequenced in a study of neoadjuvant anti-PD-1 for oral cavity cancer. Some clones are missing from TCRdb's copy, which holds only in-frame ones; the method was immunoSEQ multiplex PCR. The sample contains under 15,000 clones, around 70% of which appear only once. Time point in this sample: after neoadjuvant nivolumab, at surgical resection. This material consisted of PBMCs, taken after nivolumab (anti-PD-1) treatment. These receptor sequences come from a person aged 40 to 85 with oral cavity squamous cell carcinoma.

The chain is built from TRBV5-1 and TRBJ1-1; TRBD1 aligns across 8 bases. Germline V gene lookup returns CDR1 SGHRS and CDR2 YFSETQ. This CDR3 is 13 amino acids long. Germline trimming cut 8 bases from V and 4 bases from J; bases unmatched to any gene: 7. In nucleotides, the CDR3 is TGCGCCAGTGCGGACAGGGCGGGCACTGAAGCTTTCTTT. Its protein is CASADRAGTEAFF.

The rearrangement joins TRBV6-1 to TRBJ2-1; 11 bases are shared with TRBD2. The CDR3 length is 13 residues. J gave up 10 bases and V 7 bases, and 6 bases lay outside the gene matches. Germline lookup yields CDR1 MNHNS and CDR2 SASEGT. Written as DNA, the CDR3 is TGTGCCAGCATCCCGGGACTAGCGGACGAGCAGTTCTTC. Its translation is CASIPGLADEQFF.

This chain joins TRBV11-2 and TRBJ2-5; 8 bases map to TRBD1. The CDR3 has 15 amino acids. Germline values: CDR1 SGHAT, CDR2 FQNNGV. Trimming took 5 bases from V and 4 from J; bases not matched to a gene: 9. DNA of the CDR3: TGTGCCAGCAGCCGGACAGGGTGGTTCGGAGAGACCCAGTACTTC. Translating it yields CASSRTGWFGETQYF.

J is TRBJ2-2 and V is TRBV19; unclear D gene. The germline CDR1 and CDR2 sequences are LNHDA and SQIVND (reference sequence). The CDR3 has 11 amino acids. V lost 9 bases and J 6 bases, leaving 8 bases between the germline ends. The CDR3: CASSWSGELFF. Here the CDR3 DNA reads TGTGCCAGCTCCTGGTCCGGGGAGCTGTTTTTT.

The chain uses TRBV18 and TRBJ1-2, with D possibly being TRBD1 (6 bases). Germline CDR1 is KGHSH and CDR2 is LQKENI. The CDR3 has 12 amino acids. The V end was cut by 3 bases, the J end by 4 bases, with 6 bases between. The CDR3 DNA reads as TGTGCCAGCTCACCGGACAGCTATGGCTACACCTTC. Its protein product is CASSPDSYGYTF. Full variable domain (missing parts from reference TRBV18 and TRBJ1-2): NAGVMQNPRHLVRRRGQEARLRCSPMKGHSHVYWYRQLPEEGLKFMVYLQKENIIDESGMPKERFSAEFPKEGPSILRIQQVVRGDSAAYFCASSPDSYGYTFGSGTRLTVV.

This sequence joins TRBV4-1 and TRBJ2-1; D gene unclear. Trimming took off 2 bases at V and 8 bases at J, with 10 bases between the two ends. CDR1 is MGHRA and CDR2 is YSYEKL in the germline V gene. The CDR3 totals 13 residues. The CDR3 loop is CASSQPNIDEQFF. The DNA for the CDR3 is TGCGCCAGCAGCCAACCGAATATCGATGAGCAGTTCTTC.

A few counts support this clone. The rearrangement uses TRBV28 and TRBJ2-2; 10 bases align to TRBD2. V lost 3 bases, J lost 4 bases, and 5 bases stayed unmatched. Looked up from germline, CDR1 is MDHEN and CDR2 is SYDVKM. This CDR3 has 16 residues. The CDR3 region is CASSLWGLATTGELFF. The CDR3 nucleotides read TGTGCCAGCAGTTTGTGGGGACTAGCGACCACCGGGGAGCTGTTTTTT.

The gene calls are TRBV5-1 and TRBJ2-3, with D perhaps TRBD1 (5 bases). Germline V gene lookup returns CDR1 SGHRS and CDR2 YFSETQ. The V gene lost 7 bases and the J gene lost 4 bases, with 13 bases spanning the gap. The CDR3 length is 13 residues. Here the CDR3 DNA reads TGCGCCAGCTTTTACCAGGGCGCAGATACGCAGTATTTT. Translation gives CASFYQGADTQYF.

Concerning this clone: Sequence at one end of the junction differs from germline and may be a read error. The V and J genes are TRBV7-9 and TRBJ2-7, with 7 bases matching TRBD2. Germline V CDR1 and CDR2: SEHNR, FQNEAQ (reference sequence). The CDR3 loop spans 16 amino acids. Here the CDR3 DNA reads TGTGCCAGCAGCTCACAAGGACTAGTTCATCAGGAGCGAGGGGACTTC. Translation gives CASSSQGLVHQERGDF. The full variable domain, with the rest looked up from reference TRBV7-9 and TRBJ2-7, is DTGVSQNPRHKITKRGQNVTFRCDPISEHNRLYWYRQTLGQGPEFLTYFQNEAQLEKSRLLSDRFSAERPKGSFSTLEIQRTEQGDSAMYLCASSSQGLVHQERGDFGPGTRLTVT.

The rearrangement links TRBV7-3 to TRBJ1-1; maybe TRBD1 (6 bases). CDR1 and CDR2 (germline): SGHTA, FQGTGA. CDR3 length equals 15 residues. V shed 2 bases and J shed 0 bases, with 10 bases lying between them. Written as DNA, the CDR3 is TGTGCCAGCAGCTTAGAGGGGGGCATGAACACTGAAGCTTTCTTT. It specifies CASSLEGGMNTEAFF.

The chain combines TRBV7-2 with TRBJ2-7, with unresolved D. The germline V gene has CDR1 SGHTA and CDR2 FQGNSA. This CDR3 spans 13 amino acids. With 6 bases removed from V and 4 bases from J, the gap between germline ends came to 13 bases. The DNA for the CDR3 is TGTGCCAGCAGTACCGGTAAAAGGTACGAGCAGTACTTC. Translating gives CASSTGKRYEQYF.

The chain links TRBV4-1 to TRBJ1-5; D is uncertain. Germline assignment: CDR1 MGHRA and CDR2 YSYEKL. The V gene lost 4 bases and the J gene lost 1 base, with 14 bases spanning the gap. This CDR3 comprises 16 residues. In DNA form, the CDR3 reads TGCGCCAGCAGCCCCGTCAAGGGTTCAAGCAATCAGCCCCAGCATTTT. Translating gives CASSPVKGSSNQPQHF.

V and J are TRBV5-4 and TRBJ2-7, with a possible D match to TRBD1 (6 bases). The length of the CDR3 is 14 residues. Per germline, CDR1 SGHNT and CDR2 YYREEE (reference sequence). The V end was cut by 3 bases, the J end by 2 bases, with 12 bases between. The CDR3 loop is CASSSYRGTYEQYF. The CDR3 coding sequence is TGTGCCAGCAGCTCATATAGGGGGACCTACGAGCAGTACTTC.

The genes are TRBV6-6 and TRBJ2-7; D gene unclear. The CDR3 spans 16 residues. V was trimmed by 0 bases and J by 2 bases, leaving 14 bases between them. Germline CDR1 MNHNY, CDR2 SVGAGI (reference sequence). CDR3 nucleotide sequence: TGTGCCAGCAGTTACTCGTACGGGTCAAGCACCTACGAGCAGTACTTC. Translation gives CASSYSYGSSTYEQYF.

The chain recombines TRBV5-4 with TRBJ2-1, with 8 bases fitting TRBD2. With V trimmed by 5 bases and J by 9 bases, 25 bases remained unmatched. CDR3 length: 19 residues. The V gene's germline CDR1 is SGHNT and CDR2 YYREEE (reference sequence). CDR3 nucleotide sequence: TGTGCCAGCAGTTCCCTCCTACAGGCTTACAAGCGGGGGAAGGGTGAGCAGTTCTTC. Its translation is CASSSLLQAYKRGKGEQFF. The full variable domain, rest sourced from reference TRBV5-4 and TRBJ2-1, is ETGVTQSPTHLIKTRGQQVTLRCSSQSGHNTVSWYQQALGQGPQFIFQYYREEENGRGNFPPRFSGLQFPNYSSELNVNALELDDSALYLCASSSLLQAYKRGKGEQFFGPGTRLTVL.

CDR3 coding DNA: TGTGCCAGCAGCTTTTCCGGGGGTGGTCTCGTCTCCTACGAGCAGTACTTC. This codes for CASSFSGGGLVSYEQYF. V usage is TRBV7-8 and J usage is TRBJ2-7; TRBD2 is a possible D gene (6 bases). The CDR3 sequence is 17 residues long. The germline V and J ends were trimmed by 3 bases and 0 bases, with 18 bases remaining between them. CDR1 is SGHVS and CDR2 is FQNEAQ in the germline V gene.

CDR3 sequence (DNA): TGTGCCAGCAGTTCCGGACTAGCGGGAGGGCTGGCGGATACGCAGTATTTT. Protein: CASSSGLAGGLADTQYF. The V and J genes are TRBV27 and TRBJ2-3; 15 nucleotides agree with TRBD2. V dropped 4 bases and J dropped 6; count of bases not matched to a gene: 8. CDR1 and CDR2 from the germline V gene are MNHEY and SMNVEV (reference sequence). This CDR3 has 17 amino acids.

V usage is TRBV29-1 and J usage is TRBJ2-7; possible D gene TRBD1, 6 bases. The germline CDR1 and CDR2 sequences are SQVTM and ANQGSEA. CDR3 length equals 14 residues. CDR3 DNA: TGCAGTGCTGGGGGCCCCTCGGCCTCCTACGAGCAGTACTTC. Amino acids: CSAGGPSASYEQYF.

This clone was counted a few times. The V gene is TRBV19, the J gene TRBJ2-1, with 11 bases identical to TRBD2. Germline CDR1 is LNHDA and CDR2 is SQIVND (reference sequence). Trimming took 9 bases from V and 7 from J; bases not matched to a gene: 5. CDR3 length: 13 amino acids. CDR3 sequence (DNA): TGTGCCAGCCGACTAGCGGGATCTAATGAGCAGTTCTTC. Translated, it gives CASRLAGSNEQFF.

The rearrangement links TRBV15 to TRBJ2-7, with D perhaps matching TRBD2 (6 bases). Trimming left V 3 bases short and J 10 bases short, with 13 bases between. CDR1 LNHNV and CDR2 YYDKDF come from the germline V gene (reference sequence). The CDR3 runs to 12 residues. This chain's CDR3 is CATSRRGLRQYF. For the CDR3, the DNA is TGTGCCACCAGCAGGAGGGGACTGCGTCAGTACTTC.

This chain connects TRBV7-9 to TRBJ2-1; D gene unclear. CDR3 length: 12 residues. The ends were cut back, 5 bases at V and 10 bases at J, with 12 bases in the middle. The germline CDR1 and CDR2 sequences are SEHNR and FQNEAQ (reference sequence). CDR3 coding DNA: TGTGCCAGCAGCCAGGCCATAGCAGAGCAGTTCTTC. This codes for CASSQAIAEQFF.